These T cell receptor beta chains were read from a single sample in a study of blood T cell repertoires in COVID-19. Method: immunoSEQ multiplex PCR; TCRdb's copy keeps in-frame clones and lacks some. The sample records about 270,000 clones, around 86% being singletons. The material sequenced was peripheral blood. The receptors stem from a man aged 50-59 years with acute or convalescent COVID-19. Both conserved end residues are part of each CDR3. D genes are given only for firm matches. A row's size may be missing; if present it is once, few, many or a size class.

D: NA; V: TRBV5-8; J: TRBJ1-1; size: once; CDR3: CASSITGTPNTEAFF; DNA: TGTGCCAGCAGCATAACCGGGACACCGAACACTGAAGCTTTCTTT
D: TRBD1; V: TRBV18; J: TRBJ2-5; size: NA; CDR3: CASSPGQGARAETQYF; DNA: TGTGCCAGCTCACCAGGACAGGGGGCCAGGGCCGAGACCCAGTACTTC
D: TRBD2; V: TRBV10-1; J: TRBJ2-3; size: NA; CDR3: CASSEAGADTQYF; DNA: TGCGCCAGCAGTGAAGCGGGGGCAGATACGCAGTATTTT
D: NA; V: TRBV5-8; J: TRBJ1-6; size: NA; CDR3: CASGALSPLHF; DNA: TGTGCCAGCGGGGCTCTTTCACCCCTCCACTTT
D: NA; V: TRBV24-1; J: TRBJ2-3; size: NA; CDR3: CATSDRRDSAGTDTQYF; DNA: TGTGCCACCAGTGACCGCCGGGACTCTGCTGGCACAGATACGCAGTATTTT
D: NA; V: TRBV7-6; J: TRBJ1-5; size: NA; CDR3: CASSPNRPQHF; DNA: TGTGCCAGCAGCCCCAATAGGCCCCAGCATTTT
D: NA; V: TRBV19; J: TRBJ1-5; size: few; CDR3: CASTKQDLSNQPQHF; DNA: TGTGCCAGTACAAAACAGGATCTGAGCAATCAGCCCCAGCATTTT
D: TRBD1; V: TRBV4-1; J: TRBJ1-4; size: NA; CDR3: CASSQVLTGSTEKLFF; DNA: TGCGCCAGCAGCCAAGTGTTGACAGGGAGTACGGAAAAACTGTTTTTT
D: NA; V: TRBV2; J: TRBJ2-3; size: NA; CDR3: CASRPLTLGTDTQYF; DNA: TGTGCCAGCAGACCCCTCACTTTAGGCACAGATACGCAGTATTTT
D: NA; V: TRBV6-5; J: TRBJ2-7; size: NA; CDR3: CASSYSAGAEQYF; DNA: TGTGCCAGCAGTTACTCGGCAGGGGCCGAGCAGTACTTC
D: TRBD1; V: TRBV9; J: TRBJ2-7; size: NA; CDR3: CASSEHGTVSYEQYF; DNA: TGTGCCAGCAGCGAACACGGGACAGTTTCCTACGAGCAGTACTTC
D: TRBD1; V: TRBV6-5; J: TRBJ2-7; size: NA; CDR3: CASRRQGQGTYEQYF; DNA: TGTGCCAGCAGGCGGCAGGGACAGGGGACCTACGAGCAGTACTTC
D: TRBD1; V: TRBV11-2; J: TRBJ1-1; size: NA; CDR3: CASRRGTGSYTEAFF; DNA: TGTGCCAGCAGACGAGGGACAGGTTCTTACACTGAAGCTTTCTTT
D: NA; V: TRBV19; J: TRBJ2-1; size: NA; CDR3: CASSSGTTLYNEQFF; DNA: TGTGCCAGTAGTTCCGGGACAACATTATACAATGAGCAGTTCTTC
D: NA; V: TRBV25-1; J: TRBJ2-1; size: NA; CDR3: CASSDRRIYNEQFF; DNA: TGTGCCAGCAGTGACAGGAGGATATACAATGAGCAGTTCTTC
D: NA; V: TRBV24-1; J: TRBJ1-2; size: few; CDR3: CATSDSRSGLSGYTF; DNA: TGTGCCACCAGTGATTCCCGATCTGGGCTGAGCGGCTACACCTTC
D: NA; V: TRBV6-5; J: TRBJ2-2; size: NA; CDR3: CASSYSPVNTGELFF; DNA: TGTGCCAGCAGTTACTCGCCGGTGAACACCGGGGAGCTGTTTTTT
D: NA; V: TRBV3-1/TRBV3-2; J: TRBJ2-1; size: NA; CDR3: CASSQINNEQFF; DNA: TGTGCCAGCAGCCAAATTAACAATGAGCAGTTCTTC
D: NA; V: TRBV7-2; J: TRBJ2-5; size: NA; CDR3: CASSLGTGETQYF; DNA: TGTGCCAGCAGCTTAGGAACTGGAGAGACCCAGTACTTC
D: TRBD1; V: TRBV5-4; J: TRBJ2-2; size: NA; CDR3: CASSLGQGSPGELFF; DNA: TGTGCCAGCAGCTTAGGACAGGGATCCCCCGGGGAGCTGTTTTTT
D: TRBD1; V: TRBV2; J: TRBJ2-7; size: NA; CDR3: CASRNPGQPNSYEQYF; DNA: TGTGCCAGCAGGAATCCGGGACAGCCGAACTCCTACGAGCAGTACTTC
D: NA; V: TRBV5-4; J: TRBJ2-7; size: NA; CDR3: CASSLRASALYEQYF; DNA: TGTGCCAGCAGCTTAAGGGCTAGCGCATTGTACGAGCAGTACTTC
D: TRBD2; V: TRBV11-2; J: TRBJ2-1; size: NA; CDR3: CASSTLAGGPPGNEQFF; DNA: TGTGCCAGCAGCACGCTAGCGGGGGGTCCCCCGGGCAATGAGCAGTTCTTC
D: NA; V: TRBV27; J: TRBJ2-7; size: NA; CDR3: CASSLDRGTYEQYF; DNA: TGTGCCAGCAGTTTGGACCGGGGGACCTACGAGCAGTACTTC